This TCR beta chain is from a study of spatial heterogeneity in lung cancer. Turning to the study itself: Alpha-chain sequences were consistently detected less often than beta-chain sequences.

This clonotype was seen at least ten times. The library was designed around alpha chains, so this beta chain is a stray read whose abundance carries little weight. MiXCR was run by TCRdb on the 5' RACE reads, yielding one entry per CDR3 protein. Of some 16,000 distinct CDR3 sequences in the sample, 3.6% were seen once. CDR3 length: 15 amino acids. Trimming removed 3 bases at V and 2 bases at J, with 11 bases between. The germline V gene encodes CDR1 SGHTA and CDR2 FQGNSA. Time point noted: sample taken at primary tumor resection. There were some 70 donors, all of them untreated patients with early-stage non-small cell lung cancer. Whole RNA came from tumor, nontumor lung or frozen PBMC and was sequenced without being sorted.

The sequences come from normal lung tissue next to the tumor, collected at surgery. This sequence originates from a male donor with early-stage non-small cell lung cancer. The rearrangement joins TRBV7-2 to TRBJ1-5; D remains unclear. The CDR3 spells CASSLGYHGNQPQHF. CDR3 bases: TGTGCCAGCAGCTTGGGGTATCATGGCAATCAGCCCCAGCATTTT.